The next 7 T cell receptor beta chains were all read from a single sample in a study of blood T cell repertoires in COVID-19. The data were produced by immunoSEQ multiplex PCR, yet TCRdb's version contains in-frame clones alone and is incomplete. The sample includes about 350,000 clones, around nine tenths seen only once; the top ten take under 5%. The sample taken for sequencing was peripheral blood. Source of these receptors: a woman in her sixties or seventies with COVID-19, enrolled during active disease.

The V call is TRBV6-6, the J call TRBJ1-3, with D maybe TRBD1 (5 bases). Trimming took 6 bases from V and 3 from J, leaving 6 bases between them. Germline V lookup: CDR1 MNHNY, CDR2 SVGAGI (reference sequence). The CDR3 covers 12 residues. In nucleotides, the CDR3 is TGTGCCAGCAGAGACAGTGGAAACACCATATATTTT. The encoded protein is CASRDSGNTIYF.

This clone has a single count. The V and J genes are TRBV6-5 and TRBJ1-2; tentative D call: TRBD1 (5 bases). Trimming took 8 bases from V and 3 from J, leaving 16 bases between them. From germline, CDR1 is MNHEY and CDR2 SVGAGI. This CDR3 contains 14 residues. CDR3 bases: TGTGCCAGCGGTAAAACTGACAGCGACTATGGCTACACCTTC. Its translation: CASGKTDSDYGYTF.

V gene TRBV4-1 combines with J gene TRBJ2-2; 11 nucleotides match TRBD1. The CDR3 is made up of 19 amino acids. Trimming cost V 4 bases and J 1 base; bases outside gene matches: 11. Germline CDR1 is MGHRA and CDR2 is YSYEKL. This CDR3 reads CASSRRGDRGSRNTGELFF. The CDR3 nucleotides read TGCGCCAGCAGCCGAAGGGGGGACAGGGGGAGTCGGAACACCGGGGAGCTGTTTTTT.

The chain recombines TRBV7-6 with TRBJ2-3; 9 bases align to TRBD2. Germline V gene sequence: CDR1 SGHVS, CDR2 FNYEAQ. The trim removed 5 bases at V and 6 bases at J, leaving 12 bases unmatched. The length of the CDR3 is 16 residues. CDR3 loop: CASSLTTGLAGDTQYF. CDR3 bases: TGTGCCAGCAGCCTGACCACGGGACTAGCAGGCGATACGCAGTATTTT.

The J gene is TRBJ2-2, the V gene TRBV7-3, with TRBD2 matching over 10 bases. From germline, CDR1 is SGHTA and CDR2 FQGTGA. The trim removed 5 bases at V and 5 bases at J, leaving 8 bases unmatched. The CDR3 is 16 residues long. The CDR3 region has the DNA TGTGCCAGCAGCCCTCTAGCGGGGGCGGGGACCGGGGAGCTGTTTTTT. Residues: CASSPLAGAGTGELFF.

This chain joins TRBV6-2 or TRBV6-3 and TRBJ1-2, with a possible D match to TRBD1 (6 bases). CDR3 length equals 14 residues. Trimming cost V 4 bases and J 6 bases, with 15 bases left between them. In germline, CDR1 is MNHEY, CDR2 SVGEGT. The CDR3 DNA follows: TGTGCCAGCAGTTCCTACAGGGTATCAAATGGCTACACCTTC. Protein product: CASSSYRVSNGYTF.

The chain carries TRBV11-2 and TRBJ1-4; D gene uncertain. The CDR3 length is 13 residues. CDR1 is SGHAT, CDR2 FQNNGV, per germline. Deletions cut 4 bases from V and 8 bases from J, with 11 bases between. CDR3 protein: CASSSTMVEKLFF. Written as DNA, the CDR3 is TGTGCCAGCAGCTCTACCATGGTGGAAAAACTGTTTTTT. Full variable domain (remainder filled in from reference TRBV11-2 and TRBJ1-4): EAGVAQSPRYKIIEKRQSVAFWCNPISGHATLYWYQQILGQGPKLLIQFQNNGVVDDSQLPKDRFSAERLKGVDSTLKIQPAKLEDSAVYLCASSSTMVEKLFFGSGTQLSVL.